Sequencing of this T cell receptor beta chain was carried out in a study of T cells after yellow fever vaccination. This clonotype has at least ten counts. What it recognizes is unknown. TCRdb re-called the 5' RACE reads through MiXCR, storing one row per CDR3 protein. The sample records about 300,000 distinct CDR3 sequences, around 10% being singletons. The trim removed 5 bases at V and 8 bases at J, leaving 4 bases unmatched. This CDR3 has 12 residues. Germline V gene lookup returns CDR1 SGHTA and CDR2 FQGNSA. Study conclusions and caveats: Weaker, the secondary response peaked sooner, at day 5 versus 15.

This clonotype was obtained from a young man who received the YFV17D yellow fever vaccine. Sequenced here: CD4+ T cells sorted from PBMCs, sampled 5 days after the yellow fever booster vaccination. The gene calls are TRBV7-2 and TRBJ1-2; 8 bases fit TRBD1. CDR3 region: CASSIGQGGYTF. The CDR3 DNA reads as TGTGCCAGCAGCATCGGACAGGGAGGCTACACCTTC.